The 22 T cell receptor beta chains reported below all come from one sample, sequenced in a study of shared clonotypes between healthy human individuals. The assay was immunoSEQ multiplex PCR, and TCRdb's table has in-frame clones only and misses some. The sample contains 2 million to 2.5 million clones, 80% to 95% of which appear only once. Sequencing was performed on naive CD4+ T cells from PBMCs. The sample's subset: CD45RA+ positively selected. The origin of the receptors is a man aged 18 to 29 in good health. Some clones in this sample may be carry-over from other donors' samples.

The CDR3 protein is CASRETGGAPADTQYF. Written as DNA, the CDR3 is TGTGCCAGCAGGGAAACAGGGGGCGCCCCTGCAGATACGCAGTATTTT. The chain uses TRBV7-6 and TRBJ2-3; TRBD1 agrees at 9 bases. Germline V lookup: CDR1 SGHVS, CDR2 FNYEAQ. With V trimmed by 6 bases and J by 4 bases, 11 bases remained unmatched. CDR3 length equals 16 residues.

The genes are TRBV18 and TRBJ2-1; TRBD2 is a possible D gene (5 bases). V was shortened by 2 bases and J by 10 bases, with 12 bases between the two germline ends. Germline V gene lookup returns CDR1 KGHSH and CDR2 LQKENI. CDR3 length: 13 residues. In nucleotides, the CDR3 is TGTGCCAGCTCACCAGGACTGGTTGGGGAGCAGTTCTTC. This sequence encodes CASSPGLVGEQFF.

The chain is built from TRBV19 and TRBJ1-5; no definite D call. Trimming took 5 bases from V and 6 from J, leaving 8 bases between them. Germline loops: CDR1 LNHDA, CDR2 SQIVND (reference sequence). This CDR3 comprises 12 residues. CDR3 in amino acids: CASSPPFQPQHF. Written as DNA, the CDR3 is TGTGCCAGTAGTCCCCCGTTTCAGCCCCAGCATTTT.

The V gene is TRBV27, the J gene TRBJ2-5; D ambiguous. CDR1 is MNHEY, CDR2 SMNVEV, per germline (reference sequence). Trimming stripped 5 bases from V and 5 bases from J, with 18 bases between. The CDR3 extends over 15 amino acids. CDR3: CASSPISPTGETQYF. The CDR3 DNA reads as TGTGCCAGCAGTCCTATATCCCCCACGGGTGAGACCCAGTACTTC.

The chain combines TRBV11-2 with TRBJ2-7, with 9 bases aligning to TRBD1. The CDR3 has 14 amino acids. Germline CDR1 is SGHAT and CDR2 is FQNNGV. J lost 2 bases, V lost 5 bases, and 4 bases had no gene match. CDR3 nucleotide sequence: TGTGCCAGCAGCGCAAGACAGGGGGCCTACGAGCAGTACTTC. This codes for CASSARQGAYEQYF.

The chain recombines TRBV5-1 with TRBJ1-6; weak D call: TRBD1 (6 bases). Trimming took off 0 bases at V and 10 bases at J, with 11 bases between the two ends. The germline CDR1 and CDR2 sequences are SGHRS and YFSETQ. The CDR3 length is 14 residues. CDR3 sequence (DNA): TGCGCCAGCAGCTTGGCGCCGGACAGCTCACCCCTCCACTTT. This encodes CASSLAPDSSPLHF. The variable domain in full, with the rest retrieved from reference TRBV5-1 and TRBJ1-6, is KAGVTQTPRYLIKTRGQQVTLSCSPISGHRSVSWYQQTPGQGLQFLFEYFSETQRNKGNFPGRFSGRQFSNSRSEMNVSTLELGDSALYLCASSLAPDSSPLHFGNGTRLTVT.

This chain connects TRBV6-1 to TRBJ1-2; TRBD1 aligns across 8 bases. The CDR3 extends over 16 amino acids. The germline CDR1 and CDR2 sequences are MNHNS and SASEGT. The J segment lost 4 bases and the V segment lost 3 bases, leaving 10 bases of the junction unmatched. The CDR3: CASSDPRQGRSYGYTF. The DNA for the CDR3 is TGTGCCAGCAGTGACCCAAGACAGGGGCGCAGCTATGGCTACACCTTC.

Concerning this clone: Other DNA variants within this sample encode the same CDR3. The chain's CDR3 is CASSLRGSTDTQYF. The CDR3 region has the DNA TGTGCCAGCAGCTTGCGGGGAAGCACAGATACGCAGTATTTT. V gene TRBV5-4 combines with J gene TRBJ2-3; a weak D match, TRBD2 (5 bases). V lost 1 base and J 0 bases, leaving 6 bases between the germline ends. This CDR3 region has 14 residues. Per the germline V gene, CDR1 is SGHNT and CDR2 is YYREEE (reference sequence).

The CDR3, as DNA: TGCGCCAGCAGCCCCACGGGACAGGGCAACACTGAAGCTTTCTTT. This sequence encodes CASSPTGQGNTEAFF. This chain links TRBV5-1 with TRBJ1-1, with 9 bases fitting TRBD1. The length of the CDR3 is 15 residues. V was pared by 4 bases and J by 2 bases, with 6 bases of the junction left unmatched. CDR1 and CDR2 from the germline V gene are SGHRS and YFSETQ.

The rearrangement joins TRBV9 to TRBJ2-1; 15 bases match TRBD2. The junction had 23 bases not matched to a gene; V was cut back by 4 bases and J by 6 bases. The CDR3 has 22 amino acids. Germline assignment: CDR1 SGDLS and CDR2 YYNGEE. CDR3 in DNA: TGTGCCAGCAGCTTCAAGGGGACTAGCGGGAGGCAGGGTTATCCGGTTTTCAATGAGCAGTTCTTC. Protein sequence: CASSFKGTSGRQGYPVFNEQFF.

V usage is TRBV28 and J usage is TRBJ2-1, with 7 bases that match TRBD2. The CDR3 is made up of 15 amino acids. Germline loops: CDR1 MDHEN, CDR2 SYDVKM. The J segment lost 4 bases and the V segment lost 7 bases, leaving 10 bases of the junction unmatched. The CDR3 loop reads CASNLVGGTYNEQFF. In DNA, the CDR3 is TGTGCCAGCAACCTGGTGGGAGGGACGTACAATGAGCAGTTCTTC.

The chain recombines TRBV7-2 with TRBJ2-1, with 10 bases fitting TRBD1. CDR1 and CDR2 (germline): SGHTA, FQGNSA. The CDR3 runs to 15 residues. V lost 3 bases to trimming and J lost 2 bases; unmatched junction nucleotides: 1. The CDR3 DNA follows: TGTGCCAGCAGCTTGGGACAGGGGACCTACAATGAGCAGTTCTTC. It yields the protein CASSLGQGTYNEQFF.

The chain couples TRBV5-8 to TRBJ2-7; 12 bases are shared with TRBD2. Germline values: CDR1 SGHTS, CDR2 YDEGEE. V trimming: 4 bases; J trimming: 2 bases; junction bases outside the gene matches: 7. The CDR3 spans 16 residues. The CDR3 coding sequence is TGTGCCAGCAGCAATGGGCTAGCGGGAGGGCCCTACGAGCAGTACTTC. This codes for CASSNGLAGGPYEQYF.

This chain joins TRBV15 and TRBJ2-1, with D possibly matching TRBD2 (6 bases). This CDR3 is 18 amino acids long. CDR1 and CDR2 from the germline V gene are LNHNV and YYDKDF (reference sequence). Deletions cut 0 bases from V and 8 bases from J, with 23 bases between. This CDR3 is CATSRDLLSRGGVDEQFF. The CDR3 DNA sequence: TGTGCCACCAGCAGAGATCTGTTATCCCGGGGAGGTGTGGATGAGCAGTTCTTC.

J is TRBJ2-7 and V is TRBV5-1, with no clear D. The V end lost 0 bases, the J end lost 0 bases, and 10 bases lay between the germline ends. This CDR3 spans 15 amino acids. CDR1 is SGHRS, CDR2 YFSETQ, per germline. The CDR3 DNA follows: TGCGCCAGCAGCTTGGGTGACAACCGCTCCTACGAGCAGTACTTC. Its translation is CASSLGDNRSYEQYF.

In nucleotides, the CDR3 is TGTGCCAGCAGCCGCGAACGGGAGGGTTGGGAGACCCAGTACTTC. This translates into CASSREREGWETQYF. The V gene is TRBV7-7, the J gene TRBJ2-5, with 8 bases aligning to TRBD2. This CDR3 is built from 15 residues. CDR1 SSHAT and CDR2 FNYEAQ come from the germline V gene (reference sequence). Losses at the gene ends were 5 bases for V and 5 bases for J; bases not matched to a gene: 10.

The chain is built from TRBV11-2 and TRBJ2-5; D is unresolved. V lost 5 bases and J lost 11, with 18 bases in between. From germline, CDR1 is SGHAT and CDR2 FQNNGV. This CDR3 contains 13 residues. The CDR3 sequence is CASSPDPHRDQYF. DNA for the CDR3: TGTGCCAGCAGCCCCGACCCGCACCGTGATCAGTACTTC. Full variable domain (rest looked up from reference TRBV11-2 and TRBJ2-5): EAGVAQSPRYKIIEKRQSVAFWCNPISGHATLYWYQQILGQGPKLLIQFQNNGVVDDSQLPKDRFSAERLKGVDSTLKIQPAKLEDSAVYLCASSPDPHRDQYFGPGTRLLVL.

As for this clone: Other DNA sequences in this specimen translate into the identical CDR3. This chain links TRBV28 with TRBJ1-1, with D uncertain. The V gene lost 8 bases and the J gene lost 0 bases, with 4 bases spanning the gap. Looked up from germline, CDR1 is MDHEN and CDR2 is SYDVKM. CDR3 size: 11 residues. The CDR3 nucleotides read TGTGCCAGCGGGCTGAACACTGAAGCTTTCTTT. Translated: CASGLNTEAFF.

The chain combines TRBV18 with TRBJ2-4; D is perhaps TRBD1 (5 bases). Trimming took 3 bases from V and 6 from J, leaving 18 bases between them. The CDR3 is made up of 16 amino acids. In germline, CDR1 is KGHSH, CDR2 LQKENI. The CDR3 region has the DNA TGTGCCAGCTCACCGCGGCCCGAAAGGGGCTTAAACATTCAGTACTTC. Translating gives CASSPRPERGLNIQYF.

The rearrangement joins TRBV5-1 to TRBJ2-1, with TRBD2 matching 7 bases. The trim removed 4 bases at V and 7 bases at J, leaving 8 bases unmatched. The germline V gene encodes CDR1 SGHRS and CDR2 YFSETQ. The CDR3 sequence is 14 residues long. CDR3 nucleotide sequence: TGCGCCAGCAGCCAAGGACTAGTTTGGAATGAGCAGTTCTTC. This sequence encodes CASSQGLVWNEQFF.

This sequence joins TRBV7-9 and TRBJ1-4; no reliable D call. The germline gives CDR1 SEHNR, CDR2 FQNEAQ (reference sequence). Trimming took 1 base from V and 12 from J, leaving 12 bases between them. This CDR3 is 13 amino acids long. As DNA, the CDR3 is TGTGCCAGCAGCTTAGTCCGGTGGCACCAACTGTTTTTT. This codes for CASSLVRWHQLFF.

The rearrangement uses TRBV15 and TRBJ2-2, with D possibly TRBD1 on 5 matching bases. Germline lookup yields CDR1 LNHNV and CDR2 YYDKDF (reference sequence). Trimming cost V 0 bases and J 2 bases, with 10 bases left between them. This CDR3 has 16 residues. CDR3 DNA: TGTGCCACCAGCAGAGATTCAGGACACAACACCGGGGAGCTGTTTTTT. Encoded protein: CATSRDSGHNTGELFF.